This T cell receptor beta chain was captured by sequencing in a study of blood T cell repertoires in COVID-19. Using immunoSEQ multiplex PCR, the repertoire was profiled, and TCRdb retains in-frame clones only, with some absent. The sample lists roughly 79,000 clones, over 80% seen once, with 5% to 8% in the top ten. The length of the CDR3 is 15 residues. J lost 0 bases, V lost 0 bases, and 4 bases had no gene match. Germline V CDR1 and CDR2: GTSNPN, SVGIG (reference sequence). This clonotype originated in a woman in her forties or fifties with acute or convalescent COVID-19. The chain is built from TRBV30 and TRBJ2-7; TRBD2 agrees at 8 bases. The sequencing input was peripheral blood. CDR3 DNA sequence: TGTGCCTGGAGTGTACAGAGCGGGGGCTCCTACGAGCAGTACTTC. Translation: CAWSVQSGGSYEQYF.